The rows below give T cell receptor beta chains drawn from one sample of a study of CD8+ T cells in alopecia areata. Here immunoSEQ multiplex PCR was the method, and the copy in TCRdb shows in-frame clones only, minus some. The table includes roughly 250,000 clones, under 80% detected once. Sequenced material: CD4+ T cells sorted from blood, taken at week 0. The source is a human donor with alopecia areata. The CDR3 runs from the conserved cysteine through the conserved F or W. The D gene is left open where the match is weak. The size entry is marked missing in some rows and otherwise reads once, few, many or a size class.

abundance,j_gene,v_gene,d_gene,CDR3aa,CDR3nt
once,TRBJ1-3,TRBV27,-,CASSLFPLSGNTIYF,TGTGCCAGCAGTTTGTTCCCACTCTCTGGAAACACCATATATTTT
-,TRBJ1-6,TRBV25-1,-,CASSVSTRNSPLHF,TGTGCCAGCAGTGTAAGCACTCGTAATTCACCCCTCCACTTT
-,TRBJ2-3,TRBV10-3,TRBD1,CAITDRGTDTQYF,TGTGCCATCACCGACAGGGGCACAGATACGCAGTATTTT
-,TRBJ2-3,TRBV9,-,CASSVGAVDTDTQYF,TGTGCCAGCAGCGTAGGAGCCGTGGACACAGATACGCAGTATTTT
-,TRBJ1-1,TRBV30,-,CAWKGQGGTEAFF,TGTGCCTGGAAGGGCCAGGGCGGCACTGAAGCTTTCTTT
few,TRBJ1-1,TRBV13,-,CASSWGWDTEAFF,TGTGCCAGCAGCTGGGGATGGGACACTGAAGCTTTCTTT
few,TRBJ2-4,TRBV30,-,CAWSVIDSSVAKNIQYF,TGTGCCTGGAGTGTTATAGACAGCTCTGTGGCCAAAAACATTCAGTACTTC
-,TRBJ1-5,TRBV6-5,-,CACSRASNQPQHF,TGTGCCTGCTCCAGGGCATCCAATCAGCCCCAGCATTTT
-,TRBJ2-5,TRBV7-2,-,CASSDTGETQYF,TGTGCCAGCAGCGACACAGGGGAGACCCAGTACTTC
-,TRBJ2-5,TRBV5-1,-,CASILVRGARETQYF,TGCGCCAGCATTCTAGTACGGGGGGCCCGGGAGACCCAGTACTTC
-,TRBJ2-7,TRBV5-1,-,CASSEGVTYEQYF,TGCGCCAGCAGCGAGGGGGTTACCTACGAGCAGTACTTC
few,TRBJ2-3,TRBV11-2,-,CASSFTRGTDTQYF,TGTGCCAGCAGCTTTACCCGGGGCACAGATACGCAGTATTTT
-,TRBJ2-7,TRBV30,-,CAWSPDRFSYEQYF,TGTGCCTGGAGTCCCGACAGGTTCTCCTACGAGCAGTACTTC
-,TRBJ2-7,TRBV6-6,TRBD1,CASSPGTAVYEQYF,TGTGCCAGCAGCCCCGGGACAGCGGTATACGAGCAGTACTTC
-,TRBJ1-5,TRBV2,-,CASSVNSNQPQHF,TGTGCCAGCAGTGTTAATAGCAATCAGCCCCAGCATTTT
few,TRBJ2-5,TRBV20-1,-,CSAEYQETQYF,TGCAGTGCCGAATACCAAGAGACCCAGTACTTC
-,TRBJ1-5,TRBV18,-,CASSPGSNQPQHF,TGTGCCAGCTCACCAGGTAGCAATCAGCCCCAGCATTTT
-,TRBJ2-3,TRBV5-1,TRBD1,CASSFIAILQGASTDTQYF,TGCGCCAGCAGCTTCATTGCCATACTACAGGGGGCGAGCACAGATACGCAGTATTTT
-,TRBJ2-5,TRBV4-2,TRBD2,CASSQASGGAQETQYF,TGTGCCAGCAGCCAAGCTAGCGGGGGGGCACAAGAGACCCAGTACTTC
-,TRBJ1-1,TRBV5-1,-,CASSVSTGPLNTEAFF,TGCGCCAGCAGCGTCTCAACAGGGCCCTTGAACACTGAAGCTTTCTTT
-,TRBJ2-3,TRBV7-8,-,CASSFRVRTDTQYF,TGTGCCAGCAGCTTCAGGGTGAGGACAGATACGCAGTATTTT
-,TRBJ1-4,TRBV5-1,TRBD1,CASSSWTGSNEKLFF,TGCGCCAGCAGCTCCTGGACAGGGTCTAATGAAAAACTGTTTTTT
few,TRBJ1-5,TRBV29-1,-,CSAVSGNQPQHF,TGCAGCGCTGTATCCGGGAATCAGCCCCAGCATTTT